This section outlines one TCR beta chain sequence together with its context. Its antigen is as yet unknown. The genes and germline here are from mouse. The read terminates 1 residue ahead of where the CDR3 ends, so the germline J gene completes it. Germline CDR1 reads NNHNN; CDR2 reads SYGAGS (reference sequence). This CDR3 spans 16 amino acids. V was pared by 0 bases and J by 0 bases, with 11 bases between. The sample comes from a study of tissue T cells after allogeneic stem cell transplantation. Study findings and constraints: Anatomically similar tissues had similar TCR repertoires within each patient. Only a limited share of tissue TCRs appeared in blood or spleen. Across patients, clones rarely overlapped, yet motif clusters were shared tissue-specifically. Some tissue clones might be persisting host cells; their alloreactivity or antigen specificity was not determined.

The protocol was immunoSEQ multiplex PCR, while the TCRdb copy is restricted to in-frame clones and leaves out a portion. The sample carries tens of thousands of clones, over 60% recorded once. The sample was spleen. The TCR originated in a female BALB/c mouse in good health. The mouse strain carries the MHC haplotype H2-d. The chain joins TRBV13-2 to TRBJ2-3, with D possibly TRBD2 on 6 matching bases. CDR3 DNA, as far as it was read: TGTGCCAGCGGTGATGCAGCGGGGACTAGTGCAGAAACGCTGTAT. Its protein product is CASGDAAGTSAETLY. The CDR3 reads in full as CASGDAAGTSAETLYF.